Described below is a single T cell receptor beta chain sequence and its context. The data were obtained in a study of blood T cell repertoires in COVID-19. Study-wide background: Spain, Italy and the United States supplied samples that represented acute and convalescent COVID-19. PBMCs, B-cell-depleted T cells, or T cells were the source of the cDNA or gDNA that made up the material.

As originally analysed: Reference gene primer amplification gave nucleated cell count estimates. Some clones are missing from TCRdb's copy, which holds only in-frame ones; the method was immunoSEQ multiplex PCR. That table supplies the V and J calls and clone size; D and trimming were determined from the DNA. The data show about 140,000 clones, roughly four fifths seen once. CDR3 length equals 16 residues. The chain uses TRBV21-1 and TRBJ2-7; the table's TRBD2 call for D was not verified on the DNA. TRBV21-1 is an annotated pseudogene. The sequence came from a woman aged 55 to 70 with acute or convalescent COVID-19. Sequenced material: peripheral blood. The CDR3 protein is CASSNKAGGPIYEQYF. In DNA form, the CDR3 reads TGTGCCAGCAGCAATAAAGCGGGAGGGCCTATCTACGAGCAGTACTTC.